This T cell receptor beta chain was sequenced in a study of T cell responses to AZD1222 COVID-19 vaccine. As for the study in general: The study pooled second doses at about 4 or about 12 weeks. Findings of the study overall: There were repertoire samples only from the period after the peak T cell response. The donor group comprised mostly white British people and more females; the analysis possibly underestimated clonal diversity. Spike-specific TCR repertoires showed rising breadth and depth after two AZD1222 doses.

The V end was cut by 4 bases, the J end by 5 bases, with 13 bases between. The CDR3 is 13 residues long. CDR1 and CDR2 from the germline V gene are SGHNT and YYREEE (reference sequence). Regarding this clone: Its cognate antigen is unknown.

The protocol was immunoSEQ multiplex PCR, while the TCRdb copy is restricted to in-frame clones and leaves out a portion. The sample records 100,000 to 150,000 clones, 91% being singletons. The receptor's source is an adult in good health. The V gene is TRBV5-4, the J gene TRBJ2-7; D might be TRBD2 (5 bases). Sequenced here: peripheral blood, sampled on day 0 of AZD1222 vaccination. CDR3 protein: CASSEGIWNEQYF. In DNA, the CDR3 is TGTGCCAGCAGCGAGGGTATTTGGAACGAGCAGTACTTC.